This T cell receptor beta chain was profiled in a study of blood T cell repertoires in COVID-19. As for the study in general: Sources were T cells, B-cell-depleted T cells, or PBMCs; the material itself was cDNA or gDNA.

Recovered Cohort 3 donors showed two negative PCRs, clearance, or symptom resolution. V shed 4 bases, J shed 7 bases, and the junction held 7 bases outside the gene matches. The CDR3 loop spans 14 amino acids. Germline CDR1 and CDR2: MDHEN and SYDVKM. Sequencing used immunoSEQ multiplex PCR; TCRdb keeps in-frame clones, though not all of them. The top ten hold approximately 2% of the sample, which has approximately 270,000 clones, approximately 85% seen once. The rearrangement uses TRBV28 and TRBJ2-1, with 7 bases identical to TRBD1. Sequenced material: PBMCs or T cells enriched from blood (not recorded which). This clonotype was sampled from a woman in her 50s who had recovered from COVID-19. For the CDR3, the DNA is TGTGCCAGCAGTTCACACGTGACAGGGAATGAGCAGTTCTTC. Translation: CASSSHVTGNEQFF.